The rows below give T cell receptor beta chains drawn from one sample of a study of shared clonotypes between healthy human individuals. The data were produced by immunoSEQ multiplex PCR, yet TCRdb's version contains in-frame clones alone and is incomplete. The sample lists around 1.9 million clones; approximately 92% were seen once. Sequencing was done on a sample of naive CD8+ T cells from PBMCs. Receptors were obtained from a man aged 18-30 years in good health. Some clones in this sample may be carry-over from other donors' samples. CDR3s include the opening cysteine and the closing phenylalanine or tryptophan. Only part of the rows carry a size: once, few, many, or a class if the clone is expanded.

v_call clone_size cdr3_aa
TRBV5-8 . CASSLVSGGPEQYF
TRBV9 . CASSVLIIQYF
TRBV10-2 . CASSESFGDRGNNEQFF
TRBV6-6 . CASSIAGLSEQYF
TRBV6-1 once CASSPLGTVNQPQHF
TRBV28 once CASSPSTLATSYEQYF
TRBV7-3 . CASSPDGYGYEQYF
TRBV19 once CASSISGTGEMNTEAFF
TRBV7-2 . CASSLGTASGNTIYF
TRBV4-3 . CASSQVLASLSYNEQFF
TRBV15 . CATSEGQEETQYF
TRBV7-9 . CASSYGPGTEETQYF
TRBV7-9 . CASSPTRDSRQETQYF
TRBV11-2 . CASSRSREGPDTGELFF
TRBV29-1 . CSVEDPHKAVEQYF
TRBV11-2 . CASSREGSTHTDTQYF
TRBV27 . CASRRQGAKNIQYF
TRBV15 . CATSEADRGFYEQYF
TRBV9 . CASSVGLAGDEQYF
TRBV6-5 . CASSSSTGGQPQHF
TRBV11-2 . CASSLGLGSFYNEQFF
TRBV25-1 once CASSEWGTPAYGYTF
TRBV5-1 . CASSTDGGSGNTIYF
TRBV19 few CASVPGGELPEAFF
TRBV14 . CASSRDYEQYF
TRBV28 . CASSSLWGDEQFF
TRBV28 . CASSLPGSSYEQYF
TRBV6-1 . CASRATGAPNEKLFF
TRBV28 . CASSTWTGGGYTF
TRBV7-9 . CASSPNRERQYF
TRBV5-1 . CASSWGQTRDMNTEAFF
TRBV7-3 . CASSGVGGTDTQYF
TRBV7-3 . CASSQTPGGTGELFF
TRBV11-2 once CASSLFPGDPEQYF
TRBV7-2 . CASSPRAAYQETQYF
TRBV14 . CASSETGENEQYF
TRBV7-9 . CASSPVGNRAGPEKLFF
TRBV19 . CASSNPGQGTDTQYF
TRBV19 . CASNRGGPLYEQYF
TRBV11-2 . CASSRGLAGGPTYNEQFF
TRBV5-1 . CASSPGTSGIFYEQYF
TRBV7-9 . CASSLWREVGFDEQFF
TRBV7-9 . CASSSGYSPLHF
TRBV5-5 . CASSLDRGLGNTIYF
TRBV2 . CASSEVSSGSSEQYF
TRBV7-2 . CASSLGVRANVLTF
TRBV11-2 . CASSSYSEAYEQYF
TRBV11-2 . CASSSRDRSGNTIYF
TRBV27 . CASSLTLTQGKHEQYF
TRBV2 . CASSDRTGAKNIQYF
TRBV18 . CASSPFSYEQYF
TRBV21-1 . CASSKEYTGELFF
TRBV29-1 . CSVEGGENSYNEQFF
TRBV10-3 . CASTERETDTQYF
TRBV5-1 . CASSSGGTGATPSYEQFF
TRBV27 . CASSTGGRYEQYF
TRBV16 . CASSQSAAGPYYEQYF
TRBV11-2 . CASSPRRGSRETQYF
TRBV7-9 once CASSGPFGTDTQYF
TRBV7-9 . CASSLVSGSTNTGELFF